These 8 T cell receptor beta chains were sequenced from one sample in a study of cytomegalovirus exposure and HLA in healthy donors. With 60 Vbeta and 13 Jbeta primers, the PCR was carried out. The method was immunoSEQ multiplex PCR; TCRdb's version includes in-frame clones alone and lacks a portion of them. The sample has approximately 130,000 clones; the top ten hold 2%. Sequencing was carried out using PBMCs. The receptor set was obtained from a woman between 55 and 75 years old in good health and CMV-seronegative.

The chain carries TRBV18 and TRBJ1-2; TRBD1 aligns across 8 bases. V lost 3 bases and J lost 2; bases outside the gene matches: 8. The CDR3 contains 16 residues. Germline V gives CDR1 KGHSH, CDR2 LQKENI. CDR3 DNA sequence: TGTGCCAGCTCACCGACCGGGACAGGAACCAACTATGGCTACACCTTC. Its protein product is CASSPTGTGTNYGYTF.

The chain links TRBV28 to TRBJ2-7; a weak D match, TRBD1 (6 bases). Deletions cut 3 bases from V and 4 bases from J, with 13 bases between. CDR1 and CDR2 (germline): MDHEN, SYDVKM. This CDR3 comprises 14 residues. The CDR3 region is CASSFLGQLYEQYF. DNA of the CDR3: TGTGCCAGCAGTTTCCTGGGACAACTATACGAGCAGTACTTC.

In regard to this clone: Its ends do not fully match the called genes, so a read error is possible. The V and J genes are TRBV4-1 and TRBJ2-6, with 8 bases matching TRBD2. The CDR3 has 17 residues. The V gene's germline CDR1 is MGHRA and CDR2 YSYEKL. CDR3 bases: TGCGCCAGCAGCCAAGAACGGGAGGGCTCTGAGGCCAACGTCCTGACTTTC. Amino acids: CASSQEREGSEANVLTF.

The chain is built from TRBV28 and TRBJ1-1; D gene unclear. This CDR3 is built from 13 residues. Germline V gives CDR1 MDHEN, CDR2 SYDVKM. V was cut by 6 bases and J by 0 bases, with 8 bases left in between. This CDR3 is CASRSGLNTEAFF. The CDR3 coding sequence is TGTGCCAGCAGAAGCGGCTTGAACACTGAAGCTTTCTTT.

The J gene is TRBJ1-2, the V gene TRBV28, with a weak D call TRBD1 (5 bases). The V end lost 1 base, the J end lost 6 bases, and 15 bases lay between the germline ends. CDR1 and CDR2 (germline): MDHEN, SYDVKM. The CDR3 is 15 residues long. The CDR3 DNA reads TGTGCCAGCAGTTTATCTTTCAGGACAAATCATGGCTACACCTTC. The encoded protein is CASSLSFRTNHGYTF.

The V gene is TRBV29-1, the J gene TRBJ2-7; 7 bases match TRBD1. CDR1 and CDR2 from the germline V gene are SQVTM and ANQGSEA. The CDR3 runs 13 residues. V was clipped by 6 bases and J by 3 bases; unmatched bases: 8. The CDR3 loop reads CSVSLGQIYEQYF. The CDR3 DNA follows: TGCAGCGTCAGCCTGGGACAGATCTACGAGCAGTACTTC.

V is TRBV6-6 and J is TRBJ2-2; a possible D gene is TRBD2 (7 bases). CDR3 size: 14 residues. Germline CDR1 reads MNHNY; CDR2 reads SVGAGI (reference sequence). Between the trimmed V and J ends, which lost 11 bases and 5 bases, there was a span of 18 bases. CDR3 amino acids: CASQGGAHTGELFF. The CDR3 DNA reads as TGTGCCTCCCAAGGGGGGGCCCATACCGGGGAGCTGTTTTTT.

V usage is TRBV28 and J usage is TRBJ2-3, with TRBD2 matching over 14 bases. The CDR3 is 16 amino acids. Germline CDR1 and CDR2: MDHEN and SYDVKM. V shed 4 bases, J shed 8 bases, and the junction held 8 bases outside the gene matches. The CDR3 reads CASSSPSGLAGVTQYF. The CDR3 bases are TGTGCCAGCAGTTCGCCGTCGGGACTAGCGGGAGTTACGCAGTATTTT.